Given below is one TCR beta chain in context. Here immunoSEQ multiplex PCR was the method, and the copy in TCRdb shows in-frame clones only, minus some. The sample lists roughly 440,000 clones; 88% were seen once. These data belong to a study of blood T cell repertoires in COVID-19. This CDR3 spans 15 amino acids. Trimming left V 3 bases short and J 4 bases short, with 14 bases between. Germline CDR1 and CDR2: SGDLS and YYNGEE. Followed over time, Seattle patients had been enrolled while infection was active. The specimen was peripheral blood. The chain recombines TRBV9 with TRBJ2-1; possible D gene TRBD2, 6 bases. The clonotype was recovered from a woman in her 50s with COVID-19, enrolled during active disease. CDR3 sequence reads: CASSGRAGKYNEQFF. The CDR3 DNA reads as TGTGCCAGCAGCGGGAGGGCAGGCAAGTACAATGAGCAGTTCTTC.